The clone carrying this TCR beta chain was seen a handful of times. What it recognizes is unknown. These data originate in a study of T-cell memory formation after mild COVID-19. Whole-study context: TCR clusters were mostly donor specific. Study-level points and caveats: Clones that contracted from day 15 to 85 had balanced CD4/CD8; later expanders were CD4+ biased. Contracting CD8+ clones were enriched in EMRA, CD4+ mainly in CM and EM.

Amplification by 5'RACE using constant-segment primers produced TCR alpha and TCR beta cDNA libraries that carried sample barcodes and UMIs. TCRdb passed the 5' RACE reads through MiXCR, listing each CDR3 protein once. The table shows roughly 370,000 distinct CDR3 sequences, with roughly 15% occurring only once. J gave up 3 bases and V 2 bases, and 8 bases lay outside the gene matches. CDR1 is SGHTA, CDR2 FQGNSA, per germline. CDR3 length: 17 residues. V is TRBV7-2 and J is TRBJ2-3; 10 bases are a match to TRBD2. The receptor was derived from a man younger than 35 who had mild COVID-19 (a few samples of this study predate the infection). Cell type and time point are not known. Sequencing was carried out using PBMCs or a T cell subset sorted from them (not recorded which). This CDR3 reads CASSLFRSSGGTDTQYF. The CDR3 DNA follows: TGTGCCAGCAGCTTATTTAGATCTAGCGGGGGAACAGATACGCAGTATTTT.